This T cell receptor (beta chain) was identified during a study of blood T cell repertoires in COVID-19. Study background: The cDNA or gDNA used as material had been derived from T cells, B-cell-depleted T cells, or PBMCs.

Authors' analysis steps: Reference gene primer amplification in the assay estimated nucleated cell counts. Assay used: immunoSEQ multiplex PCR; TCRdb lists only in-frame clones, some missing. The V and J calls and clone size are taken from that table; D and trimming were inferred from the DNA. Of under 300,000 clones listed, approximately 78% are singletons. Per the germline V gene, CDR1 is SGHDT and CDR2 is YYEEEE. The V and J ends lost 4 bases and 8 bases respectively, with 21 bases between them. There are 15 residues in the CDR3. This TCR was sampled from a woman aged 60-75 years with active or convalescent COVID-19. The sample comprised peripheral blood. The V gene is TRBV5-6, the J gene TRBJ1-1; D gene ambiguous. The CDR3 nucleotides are TGTGCCAGCAGCCCGTTACAGATCCCCCATGTGGAAGCTTTCTTT. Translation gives CASSPLQIPHVEAFF.